The clone carrying this TCR beta chain was counted only a few times. As originally analysed: Estimation of nucleated cell counts relied on the amplification of reference gene primers. Libraries were prepared by immunoSEQ multiplex PCR; TCRdb keeps only in-frame clonotypes and omits some of them. That table is the source of V, J and clone size, and D and trimming were worked out from the DNA. This repertoire shows some 130,000 clones, more than 75% found once; its top ten account for 9.5% to 12%. The data are from a study of blood T cell repertoires in COVID-19. Study as a whole: Acute and convalescent COVID-19 specimens originated in the United States, Italy and Spain. T cells, B-cell-depleted T cells, or PBMCs provided the cDNA or gDNA that served as material.

The CDR3 loop spans 13 amino acids. V dropped 5 bases and J dropped 4; count of bases not matched to a gene: 1. Germline values: CDR1 MNHNY, CDR2 SVGAGI (reference sequence). The TCR was taken from a man aged 60 to 75 who had recovered from COVID-19. The sequenced sample consisted of peripheral blood. This rearrangement joins TRBV6-6 to TRBJ1-5; 8 nucleotides agree with TRBD1. CDR3 sequence: CASSQGANQPQHF. The CDR3 bases are TGTGCCAGCAGTCAGGGGGCGAATCAGCCCCAGCATTTT.